The 28 T cell receptor beta chains reported below all come from one sample, sequenced in a study of blood T cells in healthy people across ages. Using a J-beta primer mix together with a sample-barcoded 5' primer, a second PCR was run for roughly 7 to 11 cycles. TCRdb itself ran the 5' RACE reads through MiXCR, one entry per CDR3 protein. Among some 1.4 million distinct CDR3 sequences listed, approximately 38% were seen once. The specimen sequenced was blood. All receptors derive from a woman aged 18-35 years in good health.

The V and J genes are TRBV6-5 and TRBJ2-7, with a weak D call TRBD1 (6 bases). Trimming left V 5 bases short and J 3 bases short, with 11 bases between. Germline CDR1 is MNHEY and CDR2 is SVGAGI. This CDR3 comprises 13 residues. In DNA, the CDR3 is TGTGCCAGCAGTACACCGGACAGCTACGAGCAGTACTTC. Its protein product is CASSTPDSYEQYF.

The chain joins TRBV10-1 to TRBJ2-5; 12 nucleotides agree with TRBD2. The ends lost 4 bases at V and 11 bases at J; junction bases unmatched: 11. The V gene's germline CDR1 is WNHNN and CDR2 SYGVQD (reference sequence). The CDR3 contains 15 residues. In DNA, the CDR3 is TGCGCCAGCAGTGCTGGAGGACTAGCGGGGAATGAGCAGTACTTC. This gives the protein CASSAGGLAGNEQYF.

Written as DNA, the CDR3 is TGCAGTGCTAGAGCCGCTGGGACAGCCCAAGAGACCCAGTACTTC. Protein product: CSARAAGTAQETQYF. The V gene is TRBV20-1, the J gene TRBJ2-5; 7 bases map to TRBD1. Germline assignment: CDR1 DFQATT and CDR2 SNEGSKA (reference sequence). V shed 1 base and J 1 base; nucleotides not matched to a gene: 6. The CDR3 extends over 15 amino acids.

The chain recombines TRBV27 with TRBJ2-2; the D is unclear. Germline CDR1 and CDR2: MNHEY and SMNVEV (reference sequence). The CDR3 runs to 18 residues. Trimming cost V 5 bases and J 2 bases, with 21 bases left between them. CDR3 DNA: TGTGCCAGCAGTCCTCTTCCAGGACGGCCCGGAAACACCGGGGAGCTGTTTTTT. This encodes CASSPLPGRPGNTGELFF.

The gene calls are TRBV5-6 and TRBJ2-7; 7 bases are a match to TRBD2. The CDR3 sequence is 14 residues long. The germline gives CDR1 SGHDT, CDR2 YYEEEE. After removal of 0 bases from V and 7 bases from J, the junction contained 7 bases not matched to a gene. CDR3 loop: CASSLAGLDEEQYF. The CDR3 DNA is TGTGCCAGCAGCTTGGCCGGACTAGATGAGGAGCAGTACTTC. The full variable domain, completed using reference TRBV5-6 and TRBJ2-7, is DAGVTQSPTHLIKTRGQQVTLRCSPKSGHDTVSWYQQALGQGPQFIFQYYEEEERQRGNFPDRFSGHQFPNYSSELNVNALLLGDSALYLCASSLAGLDEEQYFGPGTRLTVT.

The gene calls are TRBV2 and TRBJ1-1; TRBD1 aligns across 7 bases. Germline lookup yields CDR1 SNHLY and CDR2 FYNNEI. The V segment lost 4 bases and the J segment 3 bases; nucleotides outside the gene matches: 5. The CDR3 is 14 residues long. The CDR3, as DNA: TGTGCCAGCAGTGCTGGCAGGGGGTACACTGAAGCTTTCTTT. Protein sequence: CASSAGRGYTEAFF.

This clonotype was counted many times. This chain uses TRBV10-3 with TRBJ2-7; D may correspond to TRBD1 or TRBD2 (5 bases each). Trimming took 0 bases from V and 5 from J, leaving 14 bases between them. Germline CDR1 reads ENHRY; CDR2 reads SYGVKD. The CDR3 is made up of 15 amino acids. The CDR3 region is CAISESRGPGHEQYF. The CDR3 DNA follows: TGTGCCATCAGTGAGTCGAGGGGCCCCGGTCACGAGCAGTACTTC.

This chain links TRBV20-1 with TRBJ1-5; 11 nucleotides line up with TRBD1. V lost 3 bases and J lost 2; bases outside the gene matches: 9. The length of the CDR3 is 17 residues. CDR1 is DFQATT and CDR2 is SNEGSKA in the germline V gene (reference sequence). The DNA for the CDR3 is TGCAGTGCTAGCCCGGGACAGGGGGTCCTCGGCAATCAGCCCCAGCATTTT. Its translation is CSASPGQGVLGNQPQHF.

The chain has TRBV29-1 and TRBJ2-1; TRBD2 matches 10 bases. The CDR3 sequence is 15 residues long. Trimming at V came to 7 bases and at J to 6 bases, leaving 12 bases not matched to a gene. CDR1 and CDR2 from the germline V gene are SQVTM and ANQGSEA. The CDR3, as DNA: TGCAGCGCCGAGGAGGCGGGACTAGCGCGCAATGAGCAGTTCTTC. Its protein is CSAEEAGLARNEQFF.

This clonotype was detected a few times. The genes are TRBV20-1 and TRBJ2-5; 7 positions agree with TRBD2. The CDR3 runs to 12 residues. Per the germline V gene, CDR1 is DFQATT and CDR2 is SNEGSKA (reference sequence). In nucleotides, the CDR3 is TGCGTAGGCGGGAGCTCCCAAGAGACCCAGTACTTC. This encodes CVGGSSQETQYF.

V is TRBV6-5 and J is TRBJ2-6; D is unresolved. The V end lost 10 bases, the J end lost 9 bases, and 10 bases lay between the germline ends. CDR1 is MNHEY, CDR2 SVGAGI, per germline. CDR3 length equals 11 residues. This CDR3 reads CATTTLNVLTF. CDR3 sequence (DNA): TGTGCCACCACGACCCTCAACGTCCTGACTTTC.

This chain links TRBV7-2 with TRBJ2-1; 15 bases align to TRBD2. Germline CDR1 and CDR2: SGHTA and FQGNSA. J gave up 1 base and V 4 bases, and 5 bases lay outside the gene matches. There are 18 residues in the CDR3. This chain's CDR3 is CASSYRGLAGGSYNEQFF. CDR3 in DNA: TGTGCCAGCAGCTACCGCGGACTAGCGGGAGGGTCCTACAATGAGCAGTTCTTC.

The chain has TRBV5-5 and TRBJ2-2; tentatively, D is TRBD2 (5 bases). Germline CDR1 SGHKS, CDR2 YYEKEE (reference sequence). V lost 0 bases, J lost 4 bases, and 7 bases lay in between. The CDR3 loop spans 14 amino acids. This chain's CDR3 is CASSLELATGELFF. For the CDR3, the DNA is TGTGCCAGCAGCTTGGAGCTAGCCACCGGGGAGCTGTTTTTT.

This clonotype was picked up a small number of times. This rearrangement joins TRBV30 to TRBJ2-7; D may be TRBD1 or TRBD2 (5 bases each). CDR1 and CDR2 (germline): GTSNPN, SVGIG (reference sequence). The CDR3 is 10 residues long. Trimming took 8 bases from V and 5 from J, leaving 10 bases between them. This CDR3 is CAGGEDEQYF. CDR3 DNA: TGTGCCGGGGGTGAGGACGAGCAGTACTTC.

For this clonotype: A much larger clonotype is one base distant, so this may be a read error. V usage is TRBV4-2 and J usage is TRBJ1-2; 7 nucleotides match TRBD1. Germline lookup yields CDR1 LGHNA and CDR2 YNFKEQ. The CDR3 contains 15 residues. The CDR3, as DNA: TGTGCCGGCAGCCAAGGCCCGACAGGGAACTATGGCTACACCTTC. Residues: CAGSQGPTGNYGYTF.

This clonotype has only a few counts. The junction departs from germline at one end; a sequencing error may be responsible. This rearrangement joins TRBV5-1 to TRBJ2-1; D not certain. CDR1 SGHRS and CDR2 YFSETQ come from the germline V gene. CDR3 length: 13 residues. The CDR3 loop reads CASSFLGNNEQFF. Written as DNA, the CDR3 is TGTGCCAGCAGCTTTCTAGGGAACAATGAGCAGTTCTTC.

The J gene is TRBJ1-4, the V gene TRBV5-5, with D possibly matching TRBD1 (6 bases). V shed 3 bases and J shed 2 bases, with 11 bases lying between them. The germline V gene encodes CDR1 SGHKS and CDR2 YYEKEE (reference sequence). The CDR3 runs 15 residues. The CDR3 is CASSWGDRTNEKLFF. The CDR3 region has the DNA TGTGCCAGCAGCTGGGGAGACAGGACTAATGAAAAACTGTTTTTT. Using reference TRBV5-5 and TRBJ1-4 for the parts outside the CDR3, the full variable domain is DAGVTQSPTHLIKTRGQQVTLRCSPISGHKSVSWYQQVLGQGPQFIFQYYEKEERGRGNFPDRFSARQFPNYSSELNVNALLLGDSALYLCASSWGDRTNEKLFFGSGTQLSVL.

This sequence joins TRBV2 and TRBJ2-7, with TRBD1 as a possible D gene (6 bases). The germline V gene has CDR1 SNHLY and CDR2 FYNNEI. This CDR3 comprises 12 residues. V gave up 7 bases and J gave up 2 bases, with 9 bases separating them. CDR3 nucleotides: TGTGCCAGCACTAGGACAGCCTACGAGCAGTACTTC. Protein: CASTRTAYEQYF.

The chain couples TRBV5-1 to TRBJ2-7; D possibly matches TRBD1 or TRBD2 (5 bases each). This CDR3 has 15 residues. V was pared by 2 bases and J by 3 bases, with 15 bases between. Germline loops: CDR1 SGHRS, CDR2 YFSETQ. CDR3 DNA sequence: TGCGCCAGCAGCTTTAGCGTAGGGGCGAACTACGAGCAGTACTTC. Translated: CASSFSVGANYEQYF.

This clonotype turned up a few times. The chain recombines TRBV20-1 with TRBJ2-4; the match to TRBD1 covers 11 bases. The J call may be incorrect, as the DNA end agrees better with TRBJ2-7. The germline V gene encodes CDR1 DFQATT and CDR2 SNEGSKA (reference sequence). The CDR3 is 13 residues long. The CDR3 sequence is CSAAGQGAGEQYF. The CDR3 DNA sequence: TGCAGTGCCGCAGGACAGGGGGCAGGCGAGCAGTACTTC.

This chain uses TRBV11-1 with TRBJ2-3, with D tentatively TRBD2 (5 bases). Germline V gene data show CDR1 as SGHAT and CDR2 as FQDESV (reference sequence). This CDR3 is built from 15 residues. V lost 3 bases, J lost 6 bases, and 16 bases lay in between. CDR3 residues: CASSFGLGVTDTQYF. The CDR3 DNA follows: TGTGCCAGCAGCTTCGGGTTGGGAGTCACCGATACGCAGTATTTT.

The V call is TRBV3-1, the J call TRBJ2-5; D might be TRBD2 (5 bases). This CDR3 has 12 residues. Trimming cost V 4 bases and J 11 bases, with 14 bases left between them. Germline CDR1 is LGHDT and CDR2 is YNNKEL (reference sequence). In nucleotides, the CDR3 is TGTGCCAGCAGCCCCGGGGTCAGCGCGCAGTACTTC. Translated: CASSPGVSAQYF.

This clonotype was counted ten times or more. The chain carries TRBV20-1 and TRBJ1-1, with a tentative D call TRBD1 (5 bases). There are 12 residues in the CDR3. The germline V gene encodes CDR1 DFQATT and CDR2 SNEGSKA (reference sequence). V was cut by 0 bases and J by 11 bases, with 13 bases left in between. CDR3 protein: CSARDHRSEAFF. The CDR3 bases are TGCAGTGCTAGAGACCACAGGTCCGAGGCTTTCTTT.

The J gene is TRBJ2-1, the V gene TRBV3-1; 8 bases are shared with TRBD2. V shed 5 bases and J 14 bases; nucleotides not matched to a gene: 5. The length of the CDR3 is 11 residues. Germline V gene sequence: CDR1 LGHDT, CDR2 YNNKEL (reference sequence). For the CDR3, the DNA is TGTGCCAGCAGCACCCGACTAGCGAAGTTCTTC. Amino acids: CASSTRLAKFF.

In its sample, this clonotype was seen once. CDR3 sequence reads: CSARGSKHNEQYF. Written as DNA, the CDR3 is TGCAGTGCTAGAGGCAGTAAGCACAATGAGCAGTACTTC. This chain uses TRBV20-1 with TRBJ2-5; unclear D gene. The CDR3 spans 13 residues. Per germline, CDR1 DFQATT and CDR2 SNEGSKA (reference sequence). V lost 1 base, J lost 11 bases, and 17 bases lay in between.

This rearrangement joins TRBV7-9 to TRBJ2-5, with 7 bases identical to TRBD1. The CDR3 covers 15 residues. CDR1 is SEHNR and CDR2 is FQNEAQ in the germline V gene (reference sequence). The junction had 5 bases not matched to a gene; V was cut back by 2 bases and J by 2 bases. CDR3 in DNA: TGTGCCAGCAGCTTATGGGCACAGGGGCAAGAGACCCAGTACTTC. Residues: CASSLWAQGQETQYF.

This clonotype was seen only a few times. The gene calls are TRBV29-1 and TRBJ2-7; either TRBD1 or TRBD2 may supply D (5 bases each). The DNA end lines up better with TRBJ2-5; the J call may be wrong. Germline V gene sequence: CDR1 SQVTM, CDR2 ANQGSEA. CDR3 length: 13 residues. CDR3 loop: CSYAPGTRETQYF. The CDR3 DNA reads as TGCAGCTATGCCCCCGGGACCAGGGAGACCCAGTACTTC.

The genes are TRBV20-1 and TRBJ2-7; the D gene is possibly TRBD1 (5 bases). Deletions cut 0 bases from V and 4 bases from J, with 16 bases between. Germline V gene sequence: CDR1 DFQATT, CDR2 SNEGSKA (reference sequence). There are 15 residues in the CDR3. In DNA form, the CDR3 reads TGCAGTGCTAGAGATCAGGGCGCCCTAGGGTACGAGCAGTACTTC. Protein product: CSARDQGALGYEQYF.